This T cell receptor beta chain was sequenced for a study of control samples from healthy donors and cancer patients. This table comes from immunoSEQ multiplex PCR, and its TCRdb copy is limited to in-frame clones, with some not included. The sample holds 97,000 or so clones, approximately 90% seen once. The CDR3 spans 15 residues. Unmatched junction bases numbered 14, after V lost 6 bases and J lost 8 bases. CDR1 is SGHDT, CDR2 YYEEEE, per germline. The genes are TRBV5-6 and TRBJ2-1; 7 nucleotides align to TRBD1. Sequences were obtained from blood. The origin of this receptor is a woman aged 18-29 years in good health. As DNA, the CDR3 is TGTGCCAGCACCCGGATTTTGACAGGGAATTATGAGCAGTTCTTC. It codes for CASTRILTGNYEQFF. The whole variable domain, remainder taken from reference TRBV5-6 and TRBJ2-1, is DAGVTQSPTHLIKTRGQQVTLRCSPKSGHDTVSWYQQALGQGPQFIFQYYEEEERQRGNFPDRFSGHQFPNYSSELNVNALLLGDSALYLCASTRILTGNYEQFFGPGTRLTVL.